The 3 T cell receptor beta chains listed next were all sequenced from one sample in a study of blood T cell repertoires in COVID-19. Clones were read by immunoSEQ multiplex PCR, and TCRdb kept only the in-frame ones, dropping some. The sample contains roughly 120,000 clones, 88% of which appear only once. Material: peripheral blood. The origin of the receptors is a woman between 45 and 60 years old with active or convalescent COVID-19.

This clone has a single count. The chain combines TRBV12-3 or TRBV12-4 with TRBJ1-2; D is unresolved. The length of the CDR3 is 11 residues. V was trimmed by 3 bases and J by 8 bases, leaving 7 bases between them. The CDR3, as DNA: TGTGCCAGCAGTTTTAACCGGGGCTACACCTTC. Translation: CASSFNRGYTF.

This clone was detected only a few times. CDR3 amino acids: CASSQGARAGGELFF. As DNA, the CDR3 is TGTGCCAGCAGCCAGGGGGCCAGGGCCGGCGGGGAGCTGTTTTTT. The chain couples TRBV3-1 (or the pseudogene TRBV3-2) to TRBJ2-2; maybe TRBD1 (6 bases). V lost 3 bases and J 7 bases, leaving 15 bases between the germline ends. The germline V gene encodes CDR1 LGHDT and CDR2 YNNKEL (reference sequence). The CDR3 spans 15 residues.

J is TRBJ1-5 and V is TRBV2; D not resolved. CDR1 is SNHLY, CDR2 FYNNEI, per germline. V dropped 5 bases and J dropped 5 bases, with 7 bases sitting between them. CDR3 length: 12 amino acids. CDR3 sequence (DNA): TGTGCCAGCAGTCCTGAGTATCAGCCCCAGCATTTT. Amino acid sequence: CASSPEYQPQHF.